This T cell receptor (beta chain) derives from a study of cytomegalovirus exposure and HLA in healthy donors. Findings and limits, study-wide: In all likelihood, a cluster of highly shared sequence variants was a sequencing artifact. Most TCR sequences were rare, but some public TCRs occurred in many donors. Reportedly, TCR beta sequences accurately predicted HLA-A and HLA-B alleles in most subjects.

The CDR3 has 15 residues. CDR1 MNHNS and CDR2 SASEGT come from the germline V gene. J gave up 4 bases and V 5 bases, and 10 bases lay outside the gene matches. This clone was seen more than once but under ten times. The antigen remains undetermined. Amplification used 60 Vbeta primers and 13 Jbeta primers. Sequencing was performed with immunoSEQ multiplex PCR; in TCRdb, only in-frame clones are kept and a portion is missing. The sample records roughly 100,000 clones, 64% being singletons. This chain connects TRBV6-1 to TRBJ1-1; TRBD1 aligns across 7 bases. The receptor was isolated from a man aged 55-75 years in good health and CMV-seronegative. The sequencing sample was made of PBMCs. CDR3 loop: CASSPSGGLGTEAFF. Written as DNA, the CDR3 is TGTGCCAGCAGTCCATCAGGGGGTCTCGGCACTGAAGCTTTCTTT.